One and the same sample provided the 2 T cell receptor beta chains below, sequenced in a study of regulatory T cells in long-lasting Graves disease (dated by TCRdb to about 2021). Library preparation was by multiplex PCR. Instrument on record: Illumina HiSeq 4000. To build TCR beta libraries, CDR3 regions were amplified by Arm-PCR using iRepertoire HTBI primers. TCRdb redid the processing of the public reads, applying fastp at Q25 and MiXCR, and retained in-frame beta chains. Rows are unified per CDR3 protein, each entry keeping the most common DNA and genes. This sample is represented by about 540,000 distinct CDR3 sequences; roughly 12% of them were singletons. Roughly 10% of the sample comes from the top ten. The sample's time point, from its label and the paper: newly diagnosed GD, antithyroid drugs for less than 3 months. RNA was extracted from PBMCs in TRIzol for both TCR sequencing and RNA sequencing.

The sample was also linked to a second study, of T cells in Graves' hyperthyroidism and ophthalmopathy.

The material was peripheral blood mononuclear cells (PBMCs), obtained at new diagnosis, from a patient treated with antithyroid drugs. Receptors originate from a man under 40 with Graves disease. Donor details come from another sample of the same person, matched by shared clones.

This clonotype turned up a few times. The V call is TRBV2, the J call TRBJ2-7; weak D call: TRBD1 (5 bases). The length of the CDR3 is 14 residues. Germline V gene lookup returns CDR1 SNHLY and CDR2 FYNNEI. V lost 5 bases and J lost 7, with 18 bases in between. CDR3 protein: CASSSRGELGEQYF. The CDR3 nucleotides are TGTGCCAGCAGTTCAAGGGGTGAACTTGGGGAGCAGTACTTC.

This sequence joins TRBV5-1 and TRBJ1-1; D perhaps matches TRBD1 (5 bases). The germline CDR1 and CDR2 sequences are SGHRS and YFSETQ. CDR3 length: 15 amino acids. V lost 0 bases to trimming and J lost 3 bases, with 12 bases between them. The CDR3 here is CASSLGGTRDTEAFF. CDR3 nucleotides: TGCGCCAGCAGCTTGGGGGGGACGAGGGACACTGAAGCTTTCTTT.